The 8 T cell receptor beta chains listed next were all sequenced from one sample in a study of OX40 agonist ivuxolimab in advanced cancers. The table came from immunoSEQ multiplex PCR; TCRdb's copy has only in-frame clones and leaves some out. Among some 57,000 clones listed, 80% to 90% were seen once. The starting material was CD4+ or CD8+ T cells sorted from blood, obtained in a trial of the OX40 agonist ivuxolimab. These receptors were obtained from an adult with an advanced solid tumor such as melanoma, head and neck, liver or kidney cancer.

The chain couples TRBV7-9 to TRBJ2-1, with 14 bases lining up with TRBD2. The CDR3 is made up of 16 amino acids. Germline assignment: CDR1 SEHNR and CDR2 FQNEAQ (reference sequence). Unmatched junction bases numbered 8, after V lost 5 bases and J lost 8 bases. In DNA, the CDR3 is TGTGCCAGCAGCCCCGGACTAGCGGGAGGAGGAGATGAGCAGTTCTTC. Encoded protein: CASSPGLAGGGDEQFF.

The count of this clone is one. The rearrangement uses TRBV6-5 and TRBJ1-1; D uncertain. V dropped 0 bases and J dropped 2 bases, with 7 bases sitting between them. The CDR3 totals 14 residues. Germline values: CDR1 MNHEY, CDR2 SVGAGI. CDR3 sequence reads: CASSYSKVNTEAFF. The CDR3, as DNA: TGTGCCAGCAGTTACTCTAAGGTTAACACTGAAGCTTTCTTT.

This sequence joins TRBV27 and TRBJ1-5; the D gene is possibly TRBD1 (6 bases). The CDR3 is made up of 15 amino acids. Looked up from germline, CDR1 is MNHEY and CDR2 is SMNVEV (reference sequence). Trimming removed 6 bases at V and 5 bases at J, with 17 bases between. CDR3 nucleotides: TGTGCCAGCAGACCGACTTGGACAGACTATCAGCCCCAGCATTTT. Protein sequence: CASRPTWTDYQPQHF.

Written as DNA, the CDR3 is TGTGCCAGCAGTTTATGGCCTAGGACAGACGAGAACTATGGCTACACCTTC. Translation gives CASSLWPRTDENYGYTF. The gene calls are TRBV27 and TRBJ1-2, with D perhaps matching TRBD1 (6 bases). Germline V CDR1 and CDR2: MNHEY, SMNVEV (reference sequence). This CDR3 comprises 17 residues. V lost 1 base and J lost 2, with 17 bases in between.

V and J are TRBV7-3 and TRBJ1-1; possible D gene TRBD1, 5 bases. CDR3 size: 13 residues. Germline lookup yields CDR1 SGHTA and CDR2 FQGTGA. V lost 4 bases and J 2 bases, leaving 8 bases between the germline ends. The CDR3 coding sequence is TGTGCCAGCAGCTCGGGACGTAACACTGAAGCTTTCTTT. It encodes CASSSGRNTEAFF.

The CDR3 DNA is TGTGCCAGCAGCGTAACTAGCAATGGGGATGAGCAGTTCTTC. Translating it yields CASSVTSNGDEQFF. This chain joins TRBV9 and TRBJ2-1, with D perhaps TRBD2 (6 bases). In germline, CDR1 is SGDLS, CDR2 YYNGEE. V lost 1 base and J lost 8, with 13 bases in between. The CDR3 sequence is 14 residues long.

V is TRBV5-4 and J is TRBJ2-7; D remains unclear. The germline CDR1 and CDR2 sequences are SGHNT and YYREEE (reference sequence). The CDR3 totals 14 residues. Trimming left V 4 bases short and J 5 bases short, with 16 bases between. In nucleotides, the CDR3 is TGTGCCAGCAGCGTCGGCTTCACGGTCGACGAGCAGTACTTC. Protein sequence: CASSVGFTVDEQYF.

The rearrangement uses TRBV11-2 and TRBJ2-1, with D uncertain. This CDR3 is built from 15 residues. Between the trimmed V and J ends, which lost 1 base and 1 base, there was a span of 8 bases. The germline CDR1 and CDR2 sequences are SGHAT and FQNNGV. CDR3 nucleotides: TGTGCCAGCAGCTTAGTAACAAGATCCTACAATGAGCAGTTCTTC. Its translation: CASSLVTRSYNEQFF.